These T cell receptor beta chains were read from a single sample in a study of blood T cell repertoires in COVID-19. Produced via immunoSEQ multiplex PCR; TCRdb's table is partial and in-frame only. The profile shows 65,000 to 90,000 clones, approximately 88% of them singletons. Sequenced material: peripheral blood. The source is a woman older than 75 with acute or convalescent COVID-19. CDR3s include the opening cysteine and the closing phenylalanine or tryptophan. The D gene is left open where the match is weak. Only some rows state a clone size, as once, few, many or a class for expanded clones.

D: .
size: .
V: TRBV7-2
length: 15
J: TRBJ1-5
DNA: TGTGCCAGCAGCCCATGGACGGGAGGCAATCAGCCCCAGCATTTT
CDR3: CASSPWTGGNQPQHF

D: TRBD1
size: .
V: TRBV6-5
length: 14
J: TRBJ2-7
DNA: TGTGCCAGCAGTTACCTGGACAGGGCCAACGAGCAGTACTTC
CDR3: CASSYLDRANEQYF

D: TRBD1
size: .
V: TRBV7-2
length: 14
J: TRBJ1-1
DNA: TGTGCCAGCGGCAACACAGGGGGCTTAACTGAAGCTTTCTTT
CDR3: CASGNTGGLTEAFF

D: TRBD2
size: few
V: TRBV29-1
length: 13
J: TRBJ2-1
DNA: TGCAGCGCCCGTGTGGGCGGGAGCTATGAGCAGTTCTTC
CDR3: CSARVGGSYEQFF

D: TRBD1
size: once
V: TRBV5-1
length: 15
J: TRBJ1-1
DNA: TGCGCCAGCAGCCCGGGACAGGAGATGAACACTGAAGCTTTCTTT
CDR3: CASSPGQEMNTEAFF

D: TRBD2
size: .
V: TRBV9
length: 15
J: TRBJ2-7
DNA: TGTGCCAGCAGTAAGGCGGGGGGTACCTCCTACGAGCAGTACTTC
CDR3: CASSKAGGTSYEQYF

D: .
size: .
V: TRBV11-3
length: 13
J: TRBJ1-1
DNA: TGTGCCAGCAGCTCCCGGGACACGAGTGAAGCTTTCTTT
CDR3: CASSSRDTSEAFF

D: .
size: .
V: TRBV7-6
length: 12
J: TRBJ2-3
DNA: TGTGCCAGCAGCTCCCGAGGGGGTACGCAGTATTTT
CDR3: CASSSRGGTQYF

D: .
size: .
V: TRBV6-5
length: 13
J: TRBJ2-5
DNA: TGTGCCAGCAGGAGGATGGTGGAAGAGACCCAGTACTTC
CDR3: CASRRMVEETQYF

D: .
size: .
V: TRBV19
length: 12
J: TRBJ1-1
DNA: TGTGCCAGTAGTATACGATCCGGTGAAGCTTTCTTT
CDR3: CASSIRSGEAFF

D: .
size: once
V: TRBV11-3
length: 15
J: TRBJ2-2
DNA: TGTGCCAGCAGCTCCCAGGGTTCTAACACCGGGGAGCTGTTTTTT
CDR3: CASSSQGSNTGELFF

D: .
size: .
V: TRBV11-2
length: 13
J: TRBJ2-3
DNA: TGTGCCAGCAGCTTAGACCGGACAGATACGCAGTATTTT
CDR3: CASSLDRTDTQYF

D: TRBD1
size: once
V: TRBV5-8
length: 16
J: TRBJ1-5
DNA: TGTGCCAGCAGCTTGGCGCTAGGGACAGGGAATCAGCCCCAGCATTTT
CDR3: CASSLALGTGNQPQHF

D: TRBD1
size: .
V: TRBV16
length: 15
J: TRBJ2-7
DNA: TGTGCCAGCAGCCAATCCGGGACAGGGGGTTACGAGCAGTACTTC
CDR3: CASSQSGTGGYEQYF

D: .
size: .
V: TRBV2
length: 14
J: TRBJ2-3
DNA: TGTGCCAGCCGCCCTAGCGACGGCACAGATACGCAGTATTTT
CDR3: CASRPSDGTDTQYF

D: TRBD1
size: .
V: TRBV19
length: 16
J: TRBJ1-1
DNA: TGTGCCAGTAGTATAAGGACAGGAGGCTATAACACTGAAGCTTTCTTT
CDR3: CASSIRTGGYNTEAFF

D: TRBD2
size: .
V: TRBV29-1
length: 11
J: TRBJ2-1
DNA: TGCAGCGTTGAACGGGGAGGGGAGCAGTTCTTC
CDR3: CSVERGGEQFF

D: TRBD1
size: .
V: TRBV27
length: 15
J: TRBJ2-7
DNA: TGTGCCAGCAATCCAGGGGGCCTGACCGCCTACGAGCAGTACTTC
CDR3: CASNPGGLTAYEQYF

D: TRBD1
size: .
V: TRBV2
length: 15
J: TRBJ1-5
DNA: TGTGCCAGCAGTGGAGGGGGCATCCGGGGTCAGCCCCAGCATTTT
CDR3: CASSGGGIRGQPQHF

D: TRBD1
size: .
V: TRBV7-2
length: 14
J: TRBJ1-3
DNA: TGTGCCAGCAGCTACGGACAGGGCAGAAACACCATATATTTT
CDR3: CASSYGQGRNTIYF

D: TRBD1
size: .
V: TRBV19
length: 14
J: TRBJ1-6
DNA: TGTGCCAGTACCGAGGATAGACAGGGATCACCCCTCCACTTT
CDR3: CASTEDRQGSPLHF

D: .
size: .
V: TRBV6-1
length: 14
J: TRBJ1-1
DNA: TGTGCCAGCAGTGACGTGTCGCGGAGGGGAATAGCTTTCTTT
CDR3: CASSDVSRRGIAFF

D: .
size: .
V: TRBV4-1
length: 16
J: TRBJ1-3
DNA: TGCGCCAGCAGCCAAGATCGGGGTGCAGGTGGAAACACCATATATTTT
CDR3: CASSQDRGAGGNTIYF

D: .
size: .
V: TRBV12-3/TRBV12-4
length: 12
J: TRBJ1-2
DNA: TGTGCCAGCAGTTTAGTGGGCGCAGGCTACACCTTC
CDR3: CASSLVGAGYTF

D: .
size: .
V: TRBV5-6
length: 13
J: TRBJ2-6
DNA: TGTGCCAGCAGTTCTACTGGGGCCAACGTCCTGACTTTC
CDR3: CASSSTGANVLTF

D: TRBD2
size: .
V: TRBV5-6
length: 16
J: TRBJ2-1
DNA: TGTGCCAGCAGAAGTCCGGGACTAGAGTTTTTTGATGAGCAGTTCTTC
CDR3: CASRSPGLEFFDEQFF

D: TRBD1
size: .
V: TRBV7-9
length: 17
J: TRBJ2-3
DNA: TGTGCCAGCAGCTTAGGAAAGGGACAGGGGGCACTAGATACGCAGTATTTT
CDR3: CASSLGKGQGALDTQYF

D: .
size: .
V: TRBV19
length: 15
J: TRBJ1-2
DNA: TGTGCCAGTAGTGAGGAGACCTCCGGCCGGAATGGCTACACCTTC
CDR3: CASSEETSGRNGYTF

D: .
size: .
V: TRBV4-2
length: 21
J: TRBJ2-5
DNA: TGTGCCAGCAGCCAAGTCTTATTTAGGGCAGGGGGCGGGGGCGCCCAAGAGACCCAGTACTTC
CDR3: CASSQVLFRAGGGGAQETQYF

D: TRBD1
size: .
V: TRBV30
length: 13
J: TRBJ2-3
DNA: TGTGCCTTGAGAGACAGGGGGACAGATACGCAGTATTTT
CDR3: CALRDRGTDTQYF

D: TRBD1
size: .
V: TRBV7-9
length: 14
J: TRBJ1-6
DNA: TGTGCCAGCCGAGGGACAGCGCCAGGATCACCCCTCCACTTT
CDR3: CASRGTAPGSPLHF

D: TRBD1
size: .
V: TRBV14
length: 19
J: TRBJ2-4
DNA: TGTGCCAGCAGCCCGATGACAGGGGGCGCGGATATAACCAAAAACATTCAGTACTTC
CDR3: CASSPMTGGADITKNIQYF

D: .
size: .
V: TRBV7-3
length: 13
J: TRBJ2-3
DNA: TGTGCCAGCAGCGCCGCGGGCACAGATACGCAGTATTTT
CDR3: CASSAAGTDTQYF

D: .
size: .
V: TRBV19
length: 14
J: TRBJ1-1
DNA: TGTGCCAGTAGTCCCCCAGGGAAGAACACTGAAGCTTTCTTT
CDR3: CASSPPGKNTEAFF

D: .
size: once
V: TRBV6-5
length: 14
J: TRBJ1-2
DNA: TGTGCCAGCAGTTACTCGCGGGGGGTCCAGGGCTACACCTTC
CDR3: CASSYSRGVQGYTF

D: TRBD1
size: .
V: TRBV6-5
length: 15
J: TRBJ2-1
DNA: TGTGCCAGCAGACCCGACAGGGGGGAGTACAATGAGCAGTTCTTC
CDR3: CASRPDRGEYNEQFF

D: .
size: .
V: TRBV7-3
length: 17
J: TRBJ2-3
DNA: TGTGCCAGCAGCTTAAGATCGGGTCGGGGGGCCACAGATACGCAGTATTTT
CDR3: CASSLRSGRGATDTQYF

D: .
size: .
V: TRBV11-3
length: 12
J: TRBJ2-7
DNA: TGTGCCAGCAGCTTTCAGGGGGGAAAGCAGTACTTC
CDR3: CASSFQGGKQYF

D: TRBD1
size: .
V: TRBV5-3
length: 15
J: TRBJ1-5
DNA: TGTGCCAGAAGCCCCGGGACAGGGGTGCAGCAGCCCCAGCATTTT
CDR3: CARSPGTGVQQPQHF